This paragraph covers one T cell receptor beta chain sequence. The antigen remains undetermined. The PCR made use of 60 Vbeta and 13 Jbeta primers. Produced via immunoSEQ multiplex PCR; TCRdb's table is partial and in-frame only. This repertoire shows about 130,000 clones, 80% found once; its top ten account for over 3%. This record comes from a study of cytomegalovirus exposure and HLA in healthy donors. Broader study findings: TCR beta V segments were, for the most part, productive about 87% or about 30% of the time in an earlier analysis. Association of roughly 18,000 TCR beta sequences with HLA alleles was found at 0.05 false discovery rate in a later analysis. Highly shared variants forming one cluster were likely a sequencing artifact. Links to common viral pathogens appeared, in a later analysis, for several of the most significant clusters.

The clonotype was recovered from a woman between 35 and 50 years old in good health and CMV-seronegative. The sequencing sample was made of PBMCs.

This CDR3 reads CASSQAGGRHEQYF. CDR3 nucleotide sequence: TGCGCCAGCAGCCAAGCGGGAGGGCGCCACGAGCAGTACTTC. This chain uses TRBV4-1 with TRBJ2-7; 8 bases fit TRBD2. V shed 1 base and J 5 bases; nucleotides not matched to a gene: 4. The CDR3 totals 14 residues. Germline CDR1 reads MGHRA; CDR2 reads YSYEKL.